What follows are 10 T cell receptor beta chains derived from one specimen sequenced in a study of graft-versus-host responses after intestinal transplantation. Libraries were prepared by immunoSEQ multiplex PCR; TCRdb keeps only in-frame clonotypes and omits some of them. Here the sample spans about 96,000 clones, around nine tenths being singletons. No antigen has been identified for these receptors. The material sequenced was unstimulated CD4+ T cells sorted from spleen or lymph node cells, taken before intestinal transplant. The receptors originated from a human donor who received an intestinal transplant.

The V gene is TRBV2, the J gene TRBJ1-6, with D tentatively TRBD1 (5 bases). The V end lost 7 bases, the J end lost 3 bases, and 10 bases lay between the germline ends. The CDR3 covers 14 residues. Germline CDR1 SNHLY, CDR2 FYNNEI. This CDR3 is CASIPGLYNSPLHF. As DNA, the CDR3 is TGTGCCAGCATCCCGGGACTCTATAATTCACCCCTCCACTTT.

This clone was detected only once. This chain uses TRBV4-1 with TRBJ1-1; a possible D gene is TRBD1 (6 bases). Germline CDR1 is MGHRA and CDR2 is YSYEKL. The CDR3 totals 16 residues. V was pared by 4 bases and J by 3 bases, with 18 bases between. CDR3 nucleotide sequence: TGCGCCAGCAGCCCTCGGGGGGGCCCGGAGGACACTGAAGCTTTCTTT. It yields the protein CASSPRGGPEDTEAFF.

CDR3 sequence: CASRPGLAGRSNTGELFF. CDR3 coding DNA: TGTGCCAGCCGCCCGGGACTAGCGGGGCGATCGAACACCGGGGAGCTGTTTTTT. The chain is built from TRBV2 and TRBJ2-2, with 13 nucleotides matching TRBD2. The CDR3 runs to 18 residues. V gave up 8 bases and J gave up 0 bases; unmatched junction bases: 9. Germline V gene lookup returns CDR1 SNHLY and CDR2 FYNNEI.

The genes are TRBV2 and TRBJ2-7, with 10 bases that match TRBD1. The trim removed 5 bases at V and 3 bases at J, leaving 4 bases unmatched. CDR1 and CDR2 from the germline V gene are SNHLY and FYNNEI. This CDR3 spans 14 amino acids. CDR3 in DNA: TGTGCCAGCAGTCGACAGGGGGCTTACTACGAGCAGTACTTC. The encoded protein is CASSRQGAYYEQYF.

This chain links TRBV30 with TRBJ1-3; D unclear. Deletions cut 2 bases from V and 4 bases from J, with 9 bases between. Per the germline V gene, CDR1 is GTSNPN and CDR2 is SVGIG (reference sequence). The CDR3 has 13 amino acids. The CDR3 loop is CAWSPPPGNTIYF. As DNA, the CDR3 is TGTGCCTGGAGTCCCCCTCCCGGAAACACCATATATTTT.

This clone was seen only once. The chain joins TRBV4-1 to TRBJ2-5; 8 bases fit TRBD2. Germline V gene data show CDR1 as MGHRA and CDR2 as YSYEKL. J was trimmed by 4 bases and V by 3 bases; bases with no gene match: 7. The CDR3 loop spans 15 amino acids. The CDR3 reads CASSHTRGGRETQYF. The CDR3 bases are TGCGCCAGCAGCCACACACGGGGGGGGCGAGAGACCCAGTACTTC.

V and J are TRBV30 and TRBJ2-3; 14 bases match TRBD2. The length of the CDR3 is 15 residues. After removal of 2 bases from V and 4 bases from J, the junction contained 2 bases not matched to a gene. CDR1 is GTSNPN and CDR2 is SVGIG in the germline V gene (reference sequence). This CDR3 reads CAWSPGLAGADTQYF. CDR3 in DNA: TGTGCCTGGAGTCCGGGACTAGCGGGGGCAGATACGCAGTATTTT.

CDR3 nucleotides: TGTGCCACCAGCAGAGGACTAGAATTCAATGAGCAGTTCTTC. Translation gives CATSRGLEFNEQFF. J is TRBJ2-1 and V is TRBV15; possibly TRBD2 for D (6 bases). V was trimmed by 1 base and J by 6 bases, leaving 10 bases between them. The germline CDR1 and CDR2 sequences are LNHNV and YYDKDF (reference sequence). The CDR3 is 14 residues long. Combining the CDR3 with reference TRBV15 and TRBJ2-1 gives the whole variable domain DAMVIQNPRYQVTQFGKPVTLSCSQTLNHNVMYWYQQKSSQAPKLLFHYYDKDFNNEADTPDNFQSRRPNTSFCFLDIRSPGLGDTAMYLCATSRGLEFNEQFFGPGTRLTVL.

The gene calls are TRBV9 and TRBJ2-7; 7 bases fit TRBD2. In germline, CDR1 is SGDLS, CDR2 YYNGEE. The CDR3 extends over 15 amino acids. V shed 0 bases and J 0 bases; nucleotides not matched to a gene: 3. The CDR3 nucleotides are TGTGCCAGCAGCGTAGACGGCGGGAGCTCCTACGAGCAGTACTTC. Encoded protein: CASSVDGGSSYEQYF.

The rearrangement links TRBV4-1 to TRBJ2-1; D might be TRBD2 (6 bases). V lost 4 bases and J 5 bases, leaving 18 bases between the germline ends. Germline CDR1 and CDR2: MGHRA and YSYEKL. The length of the CDR3 is 16 residues. CDR3 sequence: CASSPGGPISNNEQFF. CDR3 sequence (DNA): TGCGCCAGCAGCCCAGGAGGGCCTATATCGAACAATGAGCAGTTCTTC.